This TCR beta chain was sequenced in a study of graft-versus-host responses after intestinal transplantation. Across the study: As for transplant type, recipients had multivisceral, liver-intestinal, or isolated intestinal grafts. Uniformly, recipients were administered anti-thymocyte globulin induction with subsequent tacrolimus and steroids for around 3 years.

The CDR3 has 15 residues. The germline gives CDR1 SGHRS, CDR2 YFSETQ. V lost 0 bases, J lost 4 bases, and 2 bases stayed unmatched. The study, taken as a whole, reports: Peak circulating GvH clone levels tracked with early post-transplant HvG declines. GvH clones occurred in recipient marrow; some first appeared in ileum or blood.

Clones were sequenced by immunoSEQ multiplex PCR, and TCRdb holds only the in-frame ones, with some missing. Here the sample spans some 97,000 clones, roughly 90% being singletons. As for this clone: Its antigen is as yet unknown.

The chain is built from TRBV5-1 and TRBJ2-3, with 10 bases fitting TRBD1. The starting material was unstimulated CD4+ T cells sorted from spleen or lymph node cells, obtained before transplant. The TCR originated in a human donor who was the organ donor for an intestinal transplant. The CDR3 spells CASSLGDRGSDTQYF. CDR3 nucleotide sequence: TGCGCCAGCAGCTTGGGGGACAGGGGTTCAGATACGCAGTATTTT.